This T cell receptor beta chain was identified during a study of T cell responses to AZD1222 COVID-19 vaccine. Only in-frame clones appear in the TCRdb table, and some are missing; sequencing was by immunoSEQ multiplex PCR. The repertoire holds approximately 160,000 clones, with more than 70% as singletons. The germline V and J ends were trimmed by 0 bases and 0 bases, with 9 bases remaining between them. Per the germline V gene, CDR1 is SGDLS and CDR2 is YYNGEE. The CDR3 contains 15 residues. Specimen: peripheral blood, collected on day 0 of AZD1222 vaccination. The chain employs TRBV9 and TRBJ1-1; D remains unclear. The source is an adult in good health. CDR3 nucleotide sequence: TGTGCCAGCAGCGTAGGGGCTGAACTGAACACTGAAGCTTTCTTT. Protein product: CASSVGAELNTEAFF. Combining the CDR3 with reference TRBV9 and TRBJ1-1 gives the whole variable domain DSGVTQTPKHLITATGQRVTLRCSPRSGDLSVYWYQQSLDQGLQFLIQYYNGEERAKGNILERFSAQQFPDLHSELNLSSLELGDSALYFCASSVGAELNTEAFFGQGTRLTVV.